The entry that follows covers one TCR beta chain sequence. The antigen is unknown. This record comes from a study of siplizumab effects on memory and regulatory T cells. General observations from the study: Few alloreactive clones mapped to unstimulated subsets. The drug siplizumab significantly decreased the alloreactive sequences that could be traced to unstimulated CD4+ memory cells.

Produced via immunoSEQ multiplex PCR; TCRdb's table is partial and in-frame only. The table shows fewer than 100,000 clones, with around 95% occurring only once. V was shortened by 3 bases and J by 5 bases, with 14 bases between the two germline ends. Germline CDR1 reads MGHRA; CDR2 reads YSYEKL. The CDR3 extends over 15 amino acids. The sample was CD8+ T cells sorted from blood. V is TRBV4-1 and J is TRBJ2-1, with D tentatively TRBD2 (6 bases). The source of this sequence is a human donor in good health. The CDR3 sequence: CASSQVGLADNEQFF. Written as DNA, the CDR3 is TGCGCCAGCAGCCAGGTGGGACTGGCTGACAATGAGCAGTTCTTC.